This record looks at one TCR beta chain sequence and its context. Antigen specificity is unknown. This entry belongs to a study of beta chain features in type 1 diabetes. Germline V gene data show CDR1 as SGHRS and CDR2 as YFSETQ. J gave up 5 bases and V 4 bases, and 11 bases lay outside the gene matches. This CDR3 comprises 17 residues. General study points: Shorter templates might be favored by PCR, equally in patients and controls.

TCRB transcripts that were expressed got sequenced, as all of the isolated RNA had been reverse transcribed. Profiling relied on immunoSEQ multiplex PCR, and the TCRdb table lists in-frame clones only, not all of them. Here the sample spans 120,000 to 150,000 clones, 8% to 13% being singletons. The chain carries TRBV5-1 and TRBJ2-3; TRBD2 agrees at 12 bases. This receptor was identified in a young man in good health. The source material was naive CD4+ T cells from blood. The CDR3 protein is CASSEMYTSGGLDTQYF. DNA of the CDR3: TGCGCCAGCAGCGAAATGTACACTAGCGGGGGGTTAGATACGCAGTATTTT.